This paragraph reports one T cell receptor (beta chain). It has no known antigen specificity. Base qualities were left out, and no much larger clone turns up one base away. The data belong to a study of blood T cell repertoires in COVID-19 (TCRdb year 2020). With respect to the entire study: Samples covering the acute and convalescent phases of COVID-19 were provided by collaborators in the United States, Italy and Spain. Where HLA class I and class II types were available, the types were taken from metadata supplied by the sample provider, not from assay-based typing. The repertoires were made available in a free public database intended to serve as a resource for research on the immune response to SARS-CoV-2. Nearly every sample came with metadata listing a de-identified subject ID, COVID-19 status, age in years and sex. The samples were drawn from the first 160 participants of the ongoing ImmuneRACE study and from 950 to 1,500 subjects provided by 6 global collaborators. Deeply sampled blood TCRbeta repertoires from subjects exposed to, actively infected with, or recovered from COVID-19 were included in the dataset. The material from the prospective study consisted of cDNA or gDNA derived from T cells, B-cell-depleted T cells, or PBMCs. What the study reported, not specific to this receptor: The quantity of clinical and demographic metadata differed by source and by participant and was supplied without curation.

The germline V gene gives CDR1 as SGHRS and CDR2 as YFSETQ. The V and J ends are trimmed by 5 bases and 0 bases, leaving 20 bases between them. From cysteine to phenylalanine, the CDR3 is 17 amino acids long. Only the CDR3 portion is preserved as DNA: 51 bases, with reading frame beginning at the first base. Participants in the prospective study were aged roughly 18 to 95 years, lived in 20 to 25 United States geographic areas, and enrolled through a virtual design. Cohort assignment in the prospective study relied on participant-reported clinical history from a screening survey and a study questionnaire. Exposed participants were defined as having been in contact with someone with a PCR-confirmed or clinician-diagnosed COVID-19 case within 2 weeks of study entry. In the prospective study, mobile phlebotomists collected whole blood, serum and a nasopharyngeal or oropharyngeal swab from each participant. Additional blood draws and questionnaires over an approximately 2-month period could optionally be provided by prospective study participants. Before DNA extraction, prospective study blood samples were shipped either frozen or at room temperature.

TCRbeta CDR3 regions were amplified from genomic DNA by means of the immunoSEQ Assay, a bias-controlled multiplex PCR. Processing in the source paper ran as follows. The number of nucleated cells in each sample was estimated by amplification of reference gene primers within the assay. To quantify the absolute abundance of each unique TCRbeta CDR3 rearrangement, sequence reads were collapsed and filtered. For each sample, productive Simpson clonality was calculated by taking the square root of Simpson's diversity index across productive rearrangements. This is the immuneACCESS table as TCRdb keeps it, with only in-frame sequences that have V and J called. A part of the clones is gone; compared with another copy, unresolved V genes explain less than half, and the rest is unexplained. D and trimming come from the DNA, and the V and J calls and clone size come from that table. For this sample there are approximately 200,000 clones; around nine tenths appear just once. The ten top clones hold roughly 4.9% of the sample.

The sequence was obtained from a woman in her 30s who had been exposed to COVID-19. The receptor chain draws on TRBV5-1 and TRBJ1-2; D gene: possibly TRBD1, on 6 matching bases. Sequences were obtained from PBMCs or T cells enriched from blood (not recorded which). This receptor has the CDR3 CASRGRYRDEPNYGYTF. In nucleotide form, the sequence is TGCGCCAGCAGGGGAAGATACAGGGACGAGCCTAACTATGGCTACACCTTC.